This T cell receptor beta chain appears in the sequencing data of a study of T cell responses to AZD1222 COVID-19 vaccine. Study-wide results and limits: Variant regions that are unmutated are reportedly the target of nearly half of spike-specific TCRs. Possibly, clonal diversity was underestimated; donors were largely white British and included more females. Just a handful of AZD1222 recipients were seropositive at baseline. Without day 14 samples, only post-peak T cell repertoires were studied.

This CDR3 contains 17 residues. Per germline, CDR1 SEHNR and CDR2 FQNEAQ (reference sequence). V lost 4 bases and J lost 8; bases outside the gene matches: 16. This clone was seen once. Its antigen is as yet unknown. The protocol was immunoSEQ multiplex PCR, while the TCRdb copy is restricted to in-frame clones and leaves out a portion. The sample includes some 150,000 clones, roughly 92% seen only once; the top ten take approximately 5.4%. The source of this sequence is an adult in good health. Sample: peripheral blood, taken on day 0 of AZD1222 vaccination. The chain links TRBV7-9 to TRBJ2-1; 8 nucleotides line up with TRBD2. The CDR3, as DNA: TGTGCCAGCAGCTCACGGTGGGTAGCGGGGTCCCACGATGAGCAGTTCTTC. This gives the protein CASSSRWVAGSHDEQFF.